Listed below are T cell receptor beta chains from one sample, sequenced in a study of cytomegalovirus exposure and HLA in healthy donors. TCRdb keeps only in-frame clones here, not all; method: immunoSEQ multiplex PCR. This table holds about 140,000 clones, 88% found once. The sequencing sample was made of PBMCs. The source is a woman aged 18-30 years in good health and CMV-seropositive. Each CDR3 is given with its conserved first and last residue. Fields, in order: clone size, D gene, V gene, J gene, CDR3 DNA, CDR3 protein. The D gene is left open where the match is weak. Clone size, where shown, is once, few, many, or a class for clones that have expanded.

.	.	TRBV7-9	TRBJ1-1	TGTGCCAGCAGCTTTGTCCGGTCAAGCACTCAATGGGCTTTCTTT	CASSFVRSSTQWAFF
.	.	TRBV30	TRBJ1-2	TGTGCCTGGAGTTTGGGGCCAGCTAACTATGGCTACACCTTC	CAWSLGPANYGYTF
.	TRBD1	TRBV11-2	TRBJ2-7	TGTGCCAGCAGCTCCCGGACAGGGCCGCTCTCCGAGCAGTACTTC	CASSSRTGPLSEQYF
.	.	TRBV9	TRBJ2-3	TGTGCCAGCAGCGCCAAGACAACTTCCGATTCGCAGTATTTT	CASSAKTTSDSQYF
.	.	TRBV4-2	TRBJ2-1	TGTGCCAGCAGCCGCCGGGGTGTCTCCAATGAGCAGTTCTTC	CASSRRGVSNEQFF
.	.	TRBV30	TRBJ2-3	TGTGCCTGGAGTTTTATCGGCACAGATACGCAGTATTTT	CAWSFIGTDTQYF
.	.	TRBV30	TRBJ1-1	TGTGCCTGGAGTAGAGGAACAGGCACTGAAGCTTTCTTT	CAWSRGTGTEAFF
.	.	TRBV6-5	TRBJ1-1	TGTGCCAGCACCGTGGACGGGATGAACACTGAAGCTTTCTTT	CASTVDGMNTEAFF
.	.	TRBV7-9	TRBJ2-2	TGTGCCAGCAGCTCCTCTATAGGGGAGCTGTTTTTT	CASSSSIGELFF
.	.	TRBV11-2	TRBJ1-1	TGTGCCAGCAGCTCCGGACAGTACACTGAAGCTTTCTTT	CASSSGQYTEAFF
.	TRBD2	TRBV2	TRBJ2-1	TGTGCCAGCAAAATCGTAAGCGGGATGGCTGAGCAGTTCTTC	CASKIVSGMAEQFF
.	.	TRBV6-5	TRBJ1-5	TGTGCCAGCAGCCACGGTCCAGGTAGTCAGCCCCAGCATTTT	CASSHGPGSQPQHF
once	TRBD1	TRBV9	TRBJ2-2	TGTGCCAGCAGCGTAACAGGGGCCAACACCGGGGAGCTGTTTTTT	CASSVTGANTGELFF
.	.	TRBV2	TRBJ2-5	TGTGCCAGCAGGACTTTCCAAGAGACCCAGTACTTC	CASRTFQETQYF
once	TRBD1	TRBV11-2	TRBJ2-3	TGTGCCAGCAGCTTAGAGGCCCCACAGGGGAGCACAGATACGCAGTATTTT	CASSLEAPQGSTDTQYF
.	.	TRBV5-1	TRBJ2-5	TGCGCCAGCAGCTTTCAGAGCGGAGATGTGGCCCAGTACTTC	CASSFQSGDVAQYF
.	TRBD1	TRBV7-2	TRBJ1-2	TGTGCCAGCAGCTCCCCTCGACGACAGGGAACTAACTATGGCTACACCTTC	CASSSPRRQGTNYGYTF
.	.	TRBV30	TRBJ1-4	TGTGCCTGGAGTGTTGGGGGAGGGAATGAAAAACTGTTTTTT	CAWSVGGGNEKLFF
.	TRBD1	TRBV28	TRBJ1-1	TGTGCCAGCAGTTTTCTGGGGACAGGGGCCGCTGAAGCTTTCTTT	CASSFLGTGAAEAFF
.	TRBD2	TRBV7-2	TRBJ2-5	TGTGCCAGCAGCTTATTGGGGACTAGCGGGAGAGGGTGGGAGACCCAGTACTTC	CASSLLGTSGRGWETQYF
.	.	TRBV4-1	TRBJ2-2	TGCGCCAGCAGCCAAGATCGTGGCCGCACCGGGGAGCTGTTTTTT	CASSQDRGRTGELFF
.	.	TRBV28	TRBJ2-2	TGTGCCAGCAGTTTATTACTATCAAACACCGGGGAGCTGTTTTTT	CASSLLLSNTGELFF
.	.	TRBV7-9	TRBJ2-7	TGTGCCAGCAGCTTAGTACCTCATTCCGACGACAGGAACTACGAGCAGTACTTC	CASSLVPHSDDRNYEQYF
.	.	TRBV27	TRBJ2-7	TGTGCCAGCAGCCAAAACCCGGGACTTTACGAGCAGTACTTC	CASSQNPGLYEQYF
once	TRBD2	TRBV19	TRBJ2-1	TGTGCCAGTAGTGTGTCGGGACTAGCGAAATACAATGAGCAGTTCTTC	CASSVSGLAKYNEQFF
once	.	TRBV27	TRBJ1-2	TGTGCCAGCAGTTTATCAAGGGGTCGCGGCTATGGCTACACCTTC	CASSLSRGRGYGYTF
.	.	TRBV1	TRBJ2-7	TGCACCAGCAGCCAAGATCGGGACACCTACGAGCAGTACTTC	CTSSQDRDTYEQYF
.	.	TRBV30	TRBJ1-1	TGTGCCTGGAGTGTCCTCGCGGAGGCTTTCTTT	CAWSVLAEAFF
.	.	TRBV4-3	TRBJ2-2	TGCGCCAGCAGCCAAGATTGGCTGGGAAGGGGCGCCGGGGAGCTGTTTTTT	CASSQDWLGRGAGELFF
few	.	TRBV4-1	TRBJ1-6	TGCGCCAGCAGCCAAGAGCGGGGCGGTAATTCACCCCTCCACTTT	CASSQERGGNSPLHF
.	TRBD1	TRBV7-3	TRBJ2-3	TGTGCCAGCAGGGAAGGCCCGGGACAGTCTAGCACAGATACGCAGTATTTT	CASREGPGQSSTDTQYF
.	.	TRBV27	TRBJ1-6	TGTGCCAGCAGTGATCGTTGGAGCTCCTATAATTCACCCCTCCACTTT	CASSDRWSSYNSPLHF
.	.	TRBV12-5	TRBJ1-1	TGTGCTAGTGGCCCGGGGATTGCGAACACTGAAGCTTTCTTT	CASGPGIANTEAFF
.	.	TRBV5-1	TRBJ1-2	TGCGCCAGCAGCTTCCAGGACAGTCTTCACTATGGCTACACCTTC	CASSFQDSLHYGYTF
.	.	TRBV6-5	TRBJ1-2	TGTGCCAGCAGACAGGGTGATTTTGGTGGCTACACCTTC	CASRQGDFGGYTF
.	TRBD2	TRBV5-1	TRBJ2-2	TGCGCCAGCAGCCCAAATTCCGGGGGGAAGGAGCTGTTTTTT	CASSPNSGGKELFF
.	.	TRBV7-2	TRBJ2-5	TGTGCCAGCTCCAGAGGGGGGGAGGGCGAGACCCAGTACTTC	CASSRGGEGETQYF
.	.	TRBV5-1	TRBJ1-1	TGCGCCAGCAGCTTGGGGCCGACAATGGCTGAAGCTTTCTTT	CASSLGPTMAEAFF
.	.	TRBV5-1	TRBJ2-2	TGCGCCAGCAGCGGGGGCCAAAGCTTAATCGCGAACACCGGGGAGCTGTTTTTT	CASSGGQSLIANTGELFF
few	.	TRBV27	TRBJ1-6	TGTGCCAGCAGTTCCCGGGTCCCTAATTCACCCCTCCACTTT	CASSSRVPNSPLHF
.	.	TRBV19	TRBJ1-6	TGTGCCAGTAGTGCAGGGGTAAAGTCACCCCTCCACTTT	CASSAGVKSPLHF
.	.	TRBV4-2	TRBJ2-2	TGTGCCAGCAGCCAGGAAGCCCTGGCTAGCAGTCGGGCCGGGGAGCTGTTTTTT	CASSQEALASSRAGELFF
once	TRBD1	TRBV19	TRBJ1-2	TGTGCCAGTAGTATAGTCAGGGGGGACTATGGCTACACCTTC	CASSIVRGDYGYTF
.	TRBD2	TRBV9	TRBJ2-1	TGTGCCAGCAGCGTTAATGCGGGAGGCAATGAGCAGTTCTTC	CASSVNAGGNEQFF
.	.	TRBV4-3	TRBJ2-1	TGCGCCAGCAGCCAAGATCGCGATGGCTCCTACAATGAGCAGTTCTTC	CASSQDRDGSYNEQFF
once	.	TRBV6-1	TRBJ2-1	TGTGCCAGCAGTGTACGGTTCCCTGACAATGAGCAGTTCTTC	CASSVRFPDNEQFF
few	TRBD1	TRBV19	TRBJ1-2	TGTGCCAGTAGTATTCTCCGACAGGGCCATAGGGGCTACACCTTC	CASSILRQGHRGYTF
.	.	TRBV7-2	TRBJ1-3	TGTGCCAGCAGCTTATTGTCAGGGGCCTCTGGAAACACCATATATTTT	CASSLLSGASGNTIYF
.	TRBD1	TRBV27	TRBJ1-1	TGTGCCAGCAGCCGGGAACAGGGGGTGAGCACTGAAGCTTTCTTT	CASSREQGVSTEAFF
.	TRBD2	TRBV7-3	TRBJ2-2	TGTGCCAGCAGCTTGGTCCAACTAGCGGGAGGCACCGGGGAGCTGTTTTTT	CASSLVQLAGGTGELFF
.	TRBD1	TRBV6-1	TRBJ2-7	TGTGCCAGCAGTGAAGGGACAGGGGGCTCCTACGAGCAGTACTTC	CASSEGTGGSYEQYF
.	TRBD1	TRBV7-3	TRBJ2-1	TGTGCCAGCAGCCCCACCGGGACAGGCTACAATGAGCAGTTCTTC	CASSPTGTGYNEQFF
.	TRBD1	TRBV27	TRBJ1-1	TGTGCCAGCAGTTTATTTGGAGCACGGACAGGGGGCGTCGGCACTGAAGCTTTCTTT	CASSLFGARTGGVGTEAFF
.	TRBD2	TRBV28	TRBJ2-3	TGTGCCAGCAGTCTTATAGCGGGGGGGGTCACAGATACGCAGTATTTT	CASSLIAGGVTDTQYF
.	.	TRBV5-4	TRBJ2-5	TGTGCCAGCAGCTTGTATCCGACAGTCTATGAGACCCAGTACTTC	CASSLYPTVYETQYF
.	.	TRBV4-2	TRBJ1-1	TGTGCCAGCAGCCAAGAAATTGGACGGACAGAAGCTTTCTTT	CASSQEIGRTEAFF
.	TRBD1	TRBV7-9	TRBJ2-7	TGTGCCAGCAGCCGGGACAGATCCTACGAGCAGTACTTC	CASSRDRSYEQYF
.	.	TRBV4-1	TRBJ1-5	TGCGCCAGCAGCCAAGAAGGGGCACTCAATCAGCCCCAGCATTTT	CASSQEGALNQPQHF
.	.	TRBV23-1	TRBJ1-5	TGCGCCAGCAGTCCTCGTGCCTGCAGGTCAGGTCAGCCCCAGCATTTT	CASSPRACRSGQPQHF